A selection of T cell receptor beta chains follows, all from one sample in a study of CD8 T cells in ankylosing spondylitis. TCRdb independently ran MiXCR on the 5' RACE reads; one entry per CDR3 protein. The sample lists 750,000 to 850,000 distinct CDR3 sequences, approximately 12% occurring once. Source material: blood, either unsorted or a sorted T cell fraction (not recorded which). These receptors originate from a male donor with ankylosing spondylitis. Each CDR3 is given with its conserved first and last residue. D genes are given only for firm matches. The size field is filled for only some rows; it gives once, few, many or a size class.

>TRBD2|TRBJ2-1|few|TRBV7-3
TGTGCCAGCAGCTTAACGTCGAGGACTAGCGGGGGGGCTAATGAGCAGTTCTTC
CASSLTSRTSGGANEQFF
>NA|TRBJ2-1|NA|TRBV20-1
TGCAGTGCGCGCCTAGCGATAGTTAATGAGCAGTTCTTC
CSARLAIVNEQFF
>NA|TRBJ2-2|NA|TRBV20-1
TGCAGTGCCCGTAGAAGGGGATCGAGCACCGGGGAGCTGTTTTTT
CSARRRGSSTGELFF
>NA|TRBJ2-6|many|TRBV20-1
TGCAGTGCTAGCCCCCTCCACCTCTCTGGGGCCAACGTCCTGACTTTC
CSASPLHLSGANVLTF
>TRBD2|TRBJ2-1|many|TRBV29-1
TGCAGCGGACAGATAGCGGGGGGATCCTACAATGAGCAGTTCTTC
CSGQIAGGSYNEQFF
>NA|TRBJ1-4|few|TRBV6-1
TGTGCCAGCAGCAGTCTGGGGGGTAATGAAAAACTGTTTTTT
CASSSLGGNEKLFF
>NA|TRBJ2-7|once|TRBV19
TGTGCCAGTAGTACGTCTCTTTCCTACGAGCAGTACTTC
CASSTSLSYEQYF
>NA|TRBJ1-1|many|TRBV12-3/TRBV12-4
TGTGCCAGCAGAAGAAGCGCGGACTCTGAAGCTTTCTTT
CASRRSADSEAFF
>NA|TRBJ2-7|many|TRBV5-6
TGTGCCAGCAGCGCCCAACGGCTTCCCTACGAGCAGTACTTC
CASSAQRLPYEQYF
>NA|TRBJ2-2|NA|TRBV11-2
TGTGCCAGCAGCTTGGCCGTAGCGGCGAACACCGGGGAGCTGTTTTTT
CASSLAVAANTGELFF
>NA|TRBJ1-1|many|TRBV20-1
TGCAGTGCTAGAGAATCTGGAAGCGAAGCTTTCTTT
CSARESGSEAFF
>TRBD2|TRBJ2-3|many|TRBV29-1
TGCAGCGTTGCTCCTTCTGGTAGCGGGGGATCAGATACGCAGTATTTT
CSVAPSGSGGSDTQYF
>NA|TRBJ2-1|many|TRBV9
TGTGCCAGCAGCGTAGCCCAGCCGGGGGACAATGAGCAGTTCTTC
CASSVAQPGDNEQFF
>NA|TRBJ1-4|NA|TRBV19
TGTGCCAGTAGCCGGCGGCCTTATAATGAAAAACTGTTTTTT
CASSRRPYNEKLFF
>TRBD1|TRBJ1-2|many|TRBV20-1
TGCGCGACAGGGGGCAACGGAGCTAACTATGGCTACACCTTC
CATGGNGANYGYTF
>TRBD2|TRBJ2-1|few|TRBV20-1
TGCAGTGCTAGACCCCACCGGGACTACAACAATGAGCAGTTCTTC
CSARPHRDYNNEQFF
>NA|TRBJ1-4|NA|TRBV28
TGTGCCAGCAGTCCGCTAGAAGGAACTAATGAAAAACTGTTTTTT
CASSPLEGTNEKLFF
>NA|TRBJ1-1|many|TRBV4-2
TGTGCCAGCAGCCAAGGTGACAACGGGAGAAGTGAAGCTTTCTTT
CASSQGDNGRSEAFF
>TRBD1|TRBJ2-3|NA|TRBV5-1
TGCGCCAGCAGCTTGGGACAGGGCCAGGGATATACGCAGTATTTT
CASSLGQGQGYTQYF
>NA|TRBJ2-7|few|TRBV5-6
TGTGCCAGCAGCTTGACCGGAGCTATAACCTCCTACGAGCAGTACTTC
CASSLTGAITSYEQYF
>NA|TRBJ1-5|few|TRBV28
TGTGCCAGCAGTACCCGACCCGATCAGCCCCAGCATTTT
CASSTRPDQPQHF
>TRBD2|TRBJ2-7|few|TRBV27
TGTGCCAGCAGTTATGGGACTAGCTATACCTACGAGCAGTACTTC
CASSYGTSYTYEQYF
>NA|TRBJ1-4|few|TRBV15
TGTGCCACCAGCAGAGAGGGGGCCTCAACTAATGAAAAACTGTTTTTT
CATSREGASTNEKLFF
>NA|TRBJ2-7|NA|TRBV6-1
TGTGCCATACAGGGTAGGGGGATCTCCTACGAGCAGTACTTC
CAIQGRGISYEQYF
>NA|TRBJ2-2|NA|TRBV4-1
TGCGCCAGCAGCCGATCGACTCCTAGGAACACCGGGGAGCTGTTTTTT
CASSRSTPRNTGELFF
>NA|TRBJ2-3|NA|TRBV5-1
TGCGCCAGCAGCTTGATACCAGTCACAGATACGCAGTATTTT
CASSLIPVTDTQYF